A selection of T cell receptor beta chains follows, all from one sample in a study of monozygotic twins with inflammatory bowel disease. TCRdb re-called the 5' RACE reads and shows each CDR3 protein once, DNA omitted. The specimen's table records around 450,000 distinct CDR3 sequences. What was sequenced was blood. Receptors were obtained from a human donor with ulcerative colitis or Crohn's disease, or a healthy co-twin of an affected twin (not recorded which). The CDR3 runs from the conserved cysteine through the conserved F or W.

v_gene	j_gene	CDR3aa
TRBV20-1	TRBJ1-1	CSASTGMNTEAFF
TRBV24-1	TRBJ1-2	CATSDPGQGAPGYTF
TRBV12-3/TRBV12-4	TRBJ2-2	CASSKKQGSATGELFF
TRBV7-2	TRBJ2-3	CASSLAVGAGGADTQYF
TRBV28	TRBJ1-5	CASATGGGQPQHF
TRBV19	TRBJ2-3	CASSIRTASTDTQYF
TRBV30	TRBJ1-6	CAWRGQGGSPLHF
TRBV11-2	TRBJ2-1	CASSGPYRTSGGGVNEQFF
TRBV7-2	TRBJ2-3	CASSLMVGGTDTQYF
TRBV20-1	TRBJ2-7	CSARDLDEQYF
TRBV6-5	TRBJ2-7	CASSYSGQDSSYEQYF
TRBV27	TRBJ2-2	CASSLFGDRGDTGELFF
TRBV3-1	TRBJ1-4	CASSRTGTTGLKLFF
TRBV6-2/TRBV6-3	TRBJ1-2	CASSYPDGTGVYGYTF
TRBV11-2	TRBJ1-2	CASSLVAGEYGYTF
TRBV7-3	TRBJ1-4	CASSLGPPGGSNEKLFF
TRBV5-1	TRBJ2-1	CASSPGLAIIDNEQFF
TRBV20-1	TRBJ2-1	CSARLSDEQFF
TRBV25-1	TRBJ1-2	CASSVTDHYGYTF
TRBV6-1	TRBJ2-7	CASSPDRASYEQYF
TRBV20-1	TRBJ1-4	CSAGDDRQNEKLFF
TRBV5-1	TRBJ2-7	CASSPSGYEQYF
TRBV5-5	TRBJ2-7	CASSLGPGTGTYEQYF
TRBV27	TRBJ2-1	CASTQGGRKRNEQFF
TRBV20-1	TRBJ1-2	CSARDLSPGGVNYGYTF
TRBV10-3	TRBJ2-7	CAISARQDYEQYF
TRBV19	TRBJ2-1	CASTTPLAGEGGDNEQFF
TRBV3-1	TRBJ2-7	CASSRGQLSTEQYF
TRBV3-1	TRBJ2-5	CASSQDSRGRSETQYF
TRBV9	TRBJ2-2	CASNPRDFANTGELFF
TRBV28	TRBJ2-1	CASSWEEEQFF
TRBV20-1	TRBJ1-1	CSARLDRSYIEAFF
TRBV24-1	TRBJ1-1	CATSDGEMDRGRGEAFF
TRBV29-1	TRBJ1-2	CSVAGIATSYGYTF
TRBV4-2	TRBJ2-3	CASSPQAGESDTQYF
TRBV6-6	TRBJ1-5	CASSATGNQPQHF
TRBV2	TRBJ2-7	CASSDDRDTYEQYF
TRBV20-1	TRBJ2-1	CSAYSGTRNEQFF
TRBV6-1	TRBJ2-1	CASSLGPGGARGEQFF
TRBV4-1	TRBJ2-7	CASSQDLAGYYEQYF
TRBV6-1	TRBJ1-4	CASTLTIGRGEKLFF
TRBV7-9	TRBJ2-2	CASSSGTGELFF
TRBV5-1	TRBJ2-3	CASSLVPSGTDTQYF
TRBV6-5	TRBJ2-3	CASSSIPTGAMADTQYF
TRBV6-5	TRBJ2-2	CASAPQGDGELFF
TRBV9	TRBJ1-1	CASSRGGSGTEAFF
TRBV12-3/TRBV12-4	TRBJ1-2	CASSFSITGGYTF
TRBV30	TRBJ1-5	CAWGTGDNQPQHF
TRBV5-6	TRBJ2-7	CASGPTVQTLGEQYF
TRBV28	TRBJ2-5	CASSVTGIRETQYF
TRBV5-5	TRBJ2-7	CASSPRDGDYEQYF
TRBV7-3	TRBJ1-5	CASSLGWGQPQHF
TRBV5-1	TRBJ2-3	CASSLAIERLSTDTQYF
TRBV30	TRBJ2-7	CAWSGYYEQYF
TRBV6-1	TRBJ2-3	CASSEWTGGRTDTQYF
TRBV9	TRBJ2-7	CASSVDGRLEYEQYF
TRBV6-1	TRBJ1-1	CASIQGMNTEAFF